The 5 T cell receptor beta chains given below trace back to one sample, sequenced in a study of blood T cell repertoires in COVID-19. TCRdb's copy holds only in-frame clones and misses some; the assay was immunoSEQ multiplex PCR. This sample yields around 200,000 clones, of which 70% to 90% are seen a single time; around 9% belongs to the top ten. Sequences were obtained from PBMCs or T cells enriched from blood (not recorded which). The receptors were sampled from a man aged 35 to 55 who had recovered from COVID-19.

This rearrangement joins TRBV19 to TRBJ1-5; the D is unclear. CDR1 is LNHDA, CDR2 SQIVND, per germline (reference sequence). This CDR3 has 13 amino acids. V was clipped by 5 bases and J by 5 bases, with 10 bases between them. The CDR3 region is CASSPTNYQPQHF. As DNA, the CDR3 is TGTGCCAGTAGTCCAACCAACTATCAGCCCCAGCATTTT.

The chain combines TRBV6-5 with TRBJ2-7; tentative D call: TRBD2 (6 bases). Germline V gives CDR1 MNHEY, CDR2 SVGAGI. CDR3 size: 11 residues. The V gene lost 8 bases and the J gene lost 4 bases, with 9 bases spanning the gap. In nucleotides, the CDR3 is TGTGCCAGCGTTGCGGGGTACGAGCAGTACTTC. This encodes CASVAGYEQYF.

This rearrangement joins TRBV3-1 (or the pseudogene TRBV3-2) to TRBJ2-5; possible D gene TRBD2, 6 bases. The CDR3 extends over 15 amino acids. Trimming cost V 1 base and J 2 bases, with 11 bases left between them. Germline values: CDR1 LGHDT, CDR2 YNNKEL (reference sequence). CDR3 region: CASSQVAGSQETQYF. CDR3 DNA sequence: TGTGCCAGCAGCCAAGTTGCGGGATCTCAAGAGACCCAGTACTTC.

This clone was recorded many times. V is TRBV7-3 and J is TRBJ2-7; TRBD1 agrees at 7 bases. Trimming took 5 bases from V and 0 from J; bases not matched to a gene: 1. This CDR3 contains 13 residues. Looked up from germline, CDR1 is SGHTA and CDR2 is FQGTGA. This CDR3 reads CASSTGDSYEQYF. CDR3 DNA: TGTGCCAGCAGCACAGGGGACTCCTACGAGCAGTACTTC. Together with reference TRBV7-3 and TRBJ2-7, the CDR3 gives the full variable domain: GAGVSQTPSNKVTEKGKYVELRCDPISGHTALYWYRQSLGQGPEFLIYFQGTGAADDSGLPNDRFFAVRPEGSVSTLKIQRTERGDSAVYLCASSTGDSYEQYFGPGTRLTVT.

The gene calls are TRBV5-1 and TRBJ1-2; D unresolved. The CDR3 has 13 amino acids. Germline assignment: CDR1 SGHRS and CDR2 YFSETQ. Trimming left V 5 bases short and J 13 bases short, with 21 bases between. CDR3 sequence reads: CASSIEPQNPGTF. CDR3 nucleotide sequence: TGCGCCAGCAGTATCGAGCCCCAAAATCCAGGCACCTTC.